Following are 7 T cell receptor beta chains from one sample sequenced in a study of a mutant IDH1 vaccine in newly diagnosed glioma. Profiled with immunoSEQ multiplex PCR; TCRdb holds only in-frame clones, not every one. The sample has about 98,000 clones, 85% to 90% seen once. Time point denoted: baseline, week 1 (first vaccination visit). Treatment defined: pre-vaccination baseline after standard-of-care therapy. Specimen: PBMCs, collected from a glioma patient treated with radiotherapy, temozolomide or both. These receptors were collected from a woman in her fifties or sixties with glioma.

CDR3 in amino acids: CASSQDNNEAFF. The CDR3 DNA reads TGTGCCAGCAGCCAAGATAATAATGAAGCTTTCTTT. The J gene is TRBJ1-1, the V gene TRBV14; D is unresolved. V lost 0 bases, J lost 7 bases, and 6 bases lay in between. The CDR3 covers 12 residues. Germline assignment: CDR1 SGHDN and CDR2 FVKESK.

This CDR3 is CSARMGRDGFF. For the CDR3, the DNA is TGCAGTGCTAGAATGGGGCGGGACGGCTTTTTT. The V and J genes are TRBV20-1 and TRBJ1-4; weak D call: TRBD1 (5 bases). The length of the CDR3 is 11 residues. Germline V gene lookup returns CDR1 DFQATT and CDR2 SNEGSKA (reference sequence). The V end lost 2 bases, the J end lost 17 bases, and 15 bases lay between the germline ends.

The chain couples TRBV6-5 to TRBJ2-7; 10 bases agree with TRBD1. The CDR3 spans 16 residues. V was clipped by 2 bases and J by 7 bases; unmatched bases: 11. Germline loops: CDR1 MNHEY, CDR2 SVGAGI. CDR3 DNA: TGTGCCAGCAGTTACAAAGACCGGGACAGGGGATGGGAGCAGTACTTC. Protein sequence: CASSYKDRDRGWEQYF.

Worth noting for this clone: The same CDR3 is also encoded by other DNA sequences in this sample. The chain couples TRBV7-9 to TRBJ1-2, with a weak D call TRBD1 (5 bases). There are 13 residues in the CDR3. V was pared by 2 bases and J by 4 bases, with 8 bases between. Germline values: CDR1 SEHNR, CDR2 FQNEAQ (reference sequence). The CDR3 coding sequence is TGTGCCAGCAGCTTACAGGGATTCTATGGCTACACCTTC. It encodes CASSLQGFYGYTF.

This clone was counted a single time. This chain uses TRBV7-9 with TRBJ2-7, with 8 positions matching TRBD1. The germline gives CDR1 SEHNR, CDR2 FQNEAQ (reference sequence). Trimming at V came to 7 bases and at J to 2 bases, leaving 4 bases not matched to a gene. The CDR3 length is 13 residues. The CDR3 DNA is TGTGCCAGCAAGGACAGGGAGGCCTACGAGCAGTACTTC. Protein: CASKDREAYEQYF.

The V and J genes are TRBV19 and TRBJ1-4, with TRBD1 matching 10 bases. V trimming: 9 bases; J trimming: 1 base; junction bases outside the gene matches: 11. Germline values: CDR1 LNHDA, CDR2 SQIVND (reference sequence). The CDR3 is 17 amino acids. CDR3 amino acids: CASNQNGQGVTNEKLFF. CDR3 sequence (DNA): TGTGCCAGCAACCAAAATGGACAGGGGGTAACTAATGAAAAACTGTTTTTT.

The chain combines TRBV11-2 with TRBJ2-5; D is ambiguous. The germline V and J ends were trimmed by 1 base and 2 bases, with 8 bases remaining between them. Germline CDR1 is SGHAT and CDR2 is FQNNGV. There are 14 residues in the CDR3. The CDR3 DNA reads as TGTGCCAGCAGCTTAGGATTCCAGCAAGAGACCCAGTACTTC. It is translated as CASSLGFQQETQYF.